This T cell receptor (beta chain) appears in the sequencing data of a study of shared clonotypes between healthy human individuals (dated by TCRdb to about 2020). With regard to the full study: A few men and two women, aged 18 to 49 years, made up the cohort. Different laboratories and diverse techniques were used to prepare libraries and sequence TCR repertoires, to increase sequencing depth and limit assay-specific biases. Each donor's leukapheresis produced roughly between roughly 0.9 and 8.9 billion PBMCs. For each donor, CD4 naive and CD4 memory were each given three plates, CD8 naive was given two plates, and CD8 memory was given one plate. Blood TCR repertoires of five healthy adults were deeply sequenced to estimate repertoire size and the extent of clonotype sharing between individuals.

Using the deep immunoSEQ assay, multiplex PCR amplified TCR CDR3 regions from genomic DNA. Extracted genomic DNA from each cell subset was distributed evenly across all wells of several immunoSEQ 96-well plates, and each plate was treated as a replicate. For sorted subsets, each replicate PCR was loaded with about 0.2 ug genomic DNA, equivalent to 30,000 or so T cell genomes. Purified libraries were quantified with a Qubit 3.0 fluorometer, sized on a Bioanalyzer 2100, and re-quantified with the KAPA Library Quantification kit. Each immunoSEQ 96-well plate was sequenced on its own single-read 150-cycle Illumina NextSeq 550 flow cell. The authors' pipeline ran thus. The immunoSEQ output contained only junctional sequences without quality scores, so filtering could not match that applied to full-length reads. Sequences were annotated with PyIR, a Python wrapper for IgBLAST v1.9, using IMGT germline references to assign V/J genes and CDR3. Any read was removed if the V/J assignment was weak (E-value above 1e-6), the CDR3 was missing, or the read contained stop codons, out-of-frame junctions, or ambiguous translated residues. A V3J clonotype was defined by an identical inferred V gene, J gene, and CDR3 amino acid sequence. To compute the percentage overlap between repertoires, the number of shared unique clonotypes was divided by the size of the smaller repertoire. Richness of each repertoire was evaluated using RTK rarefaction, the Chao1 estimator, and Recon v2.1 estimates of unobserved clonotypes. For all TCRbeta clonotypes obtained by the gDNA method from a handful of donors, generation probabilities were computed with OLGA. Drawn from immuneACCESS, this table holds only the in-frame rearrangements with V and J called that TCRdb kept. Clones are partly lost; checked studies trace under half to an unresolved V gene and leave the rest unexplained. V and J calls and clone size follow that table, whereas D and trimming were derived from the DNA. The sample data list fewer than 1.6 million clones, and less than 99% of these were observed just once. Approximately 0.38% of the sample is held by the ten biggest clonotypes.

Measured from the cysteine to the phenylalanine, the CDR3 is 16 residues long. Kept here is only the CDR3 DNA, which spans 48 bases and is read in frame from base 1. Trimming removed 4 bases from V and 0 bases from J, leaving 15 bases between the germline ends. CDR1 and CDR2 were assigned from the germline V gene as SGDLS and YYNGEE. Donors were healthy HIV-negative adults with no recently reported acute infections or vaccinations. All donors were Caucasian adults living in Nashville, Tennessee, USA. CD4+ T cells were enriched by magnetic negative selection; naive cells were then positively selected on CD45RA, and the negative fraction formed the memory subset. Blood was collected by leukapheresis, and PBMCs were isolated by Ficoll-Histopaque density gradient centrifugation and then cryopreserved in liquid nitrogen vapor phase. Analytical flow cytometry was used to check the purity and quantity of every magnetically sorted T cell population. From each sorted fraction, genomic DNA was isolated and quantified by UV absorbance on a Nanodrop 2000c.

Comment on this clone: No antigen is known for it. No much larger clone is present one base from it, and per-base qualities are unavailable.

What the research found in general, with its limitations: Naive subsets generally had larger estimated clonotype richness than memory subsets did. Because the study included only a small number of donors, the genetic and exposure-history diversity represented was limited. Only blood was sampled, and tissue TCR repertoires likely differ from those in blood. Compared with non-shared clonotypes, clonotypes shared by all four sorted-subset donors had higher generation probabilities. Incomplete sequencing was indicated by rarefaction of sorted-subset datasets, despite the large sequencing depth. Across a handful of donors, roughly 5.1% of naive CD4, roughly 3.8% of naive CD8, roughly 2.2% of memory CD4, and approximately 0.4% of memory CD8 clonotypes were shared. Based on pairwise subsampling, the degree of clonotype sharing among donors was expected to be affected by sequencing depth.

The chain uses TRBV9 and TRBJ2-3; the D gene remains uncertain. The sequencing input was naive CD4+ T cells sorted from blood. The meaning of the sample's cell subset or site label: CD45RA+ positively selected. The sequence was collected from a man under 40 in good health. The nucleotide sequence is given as TGTGCCAGCAGCCTTTTTGACTCAGTCAGCACAGATACGCAGTATTTT. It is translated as CASSLFDSVSTDTQYF.